The T cell receptor beta chain under discussion was sequenced for a study of blood T cell repertoires in COVID-19. Study background: Specimens from acute and convalescent COVID-19 originated in the United States, Italy and Spain. PBMCs, B-cell-depleted T cells, or T cells were the source of the cDNA or gDNA that made up the material.

In the authors' methods: Estimated nucleated cell counts came from reference gene primer amplification. The protocol was immunoSEQ multiplex PCR, while the TCRdb copy is restricted to in-frame clones and leaves out a portion. V and J calls and clone size are copied from that table; D and trimming were computed from the DNA. Altogether some 200,000 clones are present, approximately 85% being singletons, with the ten largest covering roughly 7.7%. A few counts support this clone. This CDR3 spans 15 amino acids. CDR1 and CDR2 from the germline V gene are SGHVS and FQNEAQ. The V end was cut by 5 bases, the J end by 2 bases, with 12 bases between.

The chain has TRBV7-8 and TRBJ2-2; weak D call: TRBD2 (5 bases). This sequence originates from an older woman with acute or convalescent COVID-19. Sequencing was carried out using peripheral blood. CDR3 nucleotide sequence: TGTGCCAGCAGCCCGAGACTAAGCAACACCGGGGAGCTGTTTTTT. The encoded protein is CASSPRLSNTGELFF.